This T cell receptor (beta chain) was sequenced during a study of memory CD4+ T cells and cytomegalovirus serostatus. The sort gate was single viable CD3+CD4+CD8-CD45RO+ cells for memory CD4+ T cells. The CDR3 is made up of 14 amino acids. From germline, CDR1 is WSHSY and CDR2 SAAADI. The V gene end was trimmed by 6 bases and the J gene end by 5 bases; junction bases not matched to a gene: 5. The table came from immunoSEQ multiplex PCR; TCRdb's copy has only in-frame clones and leaves some out. The repertoire has 30,000 to 40,000 clones, around 76% of them found once; the top ten carry less than 0.65%.

The chain combines TRBV10-2 with TRBJ1-4; 8 nucleotides line up with TRBD1. The sequence was collected from an adult in good health and CMV-seronegative. Some clones in this sample may be carry-over from other donors' samples. The sample was memory CD4+ T cells from blood. CDR3 in DNA: TGCGCCAGCAGCCTGGACAGGGTGAATGAAAAACTGTTTTTT. It specifies CASSLDRVNEKLFF.